Below are 17 T cell receptor beta chains sequenced from a single sample in a study of cytomegalovirus exposure and HLA in healthy donors. The PCR had 60 Vbeta and 13 Jbeta primers. TCRdb keeps only in-frame clones here, not all; method: immunoSEQ multiplex PCR. The table includes under 110,000 clones, roughly 80% detected once. Sequencing was performed on PBMCs. These TCRs come from a man aged 50 to 60 in good health and CMV-seronegative.

This clone was picked up a small number of times. The chain has TRBV9 and TRBJ2-3; 9 bases fit TRBD2. CDR1 SGDLS and CDR2 YYNGEE come from the germline V gene. The ends lost 5 bases at V and 4 bases at J; junction bases unmatched: 8. The CDR3 has 15 amino acids. The DNA for the CDR3 is TGTGCCAGCAGAAGGGGCGGGGGGGCCCCAGATACGCAGTATTTT. This encodes CASRRGGGAPDTQYF.

The chain's CDR3 is CASSLPVGQLTRGTEAFF. The CDR3 DNA follows: TGTGCCAGCAGCCTCCCCGTGGGACAGCTAACCCGAGGCACTGAAGCTTTCTTT. The V call is TRBV28, the J call TRBJ1-1; 7 bases are shared with TRBD1. CDR1 and CDR2 from the germline V gene are MDHEN and SYDVKM. Unmatched junction bases numbered 20, after V lost 6 bases and J lost 4 bases. CDR3 length: 18 amino acids.

CDR3 nucleotide sequence: TGTGCCAGCAGTTCGACAGCTTCACACGAGCAGTACGTC. Its translation: CASSSTASHEQYV. The V call is TRBV28, the J call TRBJ2-7; a weak D match, TRBD1 (5 bases). Germline-derived CDR1 and CDR2 are MDHEN and SYDVKM. Trimming stripped 4 bases from V and 5 bases from J, with 12 bases between. The CDR3 is made up of 13 amino acids.

This chain joins TRBV2 and TRBJ1-4, with TRBD1 identical over 7 bases. Germline V gives CDR1 SNHLY, CDR2 FYNNEI. CDR3 length: 14 residues. V lost 4 bases and J lost 5; bases outside the gene matches: 4. CDR3 DNA sequence: TGTGCCAGCAGTGCCCTGACAGGGAATGAAAAACTGTTTTTT. Encoded protein: CASSALTGNEKLFF.

For this clone: The same CDR3 also results from other DNA sequences found in this sample. The chain is built from TRBV6-5 and TRBJ1-2; D is unclear. CDR3 size: 11 residues. Germline loops: CDR1 MNHEY, CDR2 SVGAGI. Trimming took 7 bases from V and 4 from J, leaving 7 bases between them. The CDR3: CASTAGYGYTF. As DNA, the CDR3 is TGTGCCAGCACGGCGGGCTATGGCTACACCTTC.

The gene calls are TRBV9 and TRBJ1-1; D remains ambiguous. Per the germline V gene, CDR1 is SGDLS and CDR2 is YYNGEE. The CDR3 sequence is 18 residues long. V dropped 4 bases and J dropped 4 bases, with 26 bases sitting between them. DNA for the CDR3: TGTGCCAGCAGCCAAAACCCCGGGATTCAAAAGGTGGGCACTGAAGCTTTCTTT. This sequence encodes CASSQNPGIQKVGTEAFF.

The V call is TRBV4-1, the J call TRBJ2-1, with 13 bases that match TRBD2. CDR1 MGHRA and CDR2 YSYEKL come from the germline V gene. V lost 3 bases, J lost 3 bases, and 2 bases stayed unmatched. The CDR3 extends over 16 amino acids. CDR3 in amino acids: CASSQGLAGRYNEQFF. CDR3 sequence (DNA): TGCGCCAGCAGCCAGGGACTAGCGGGGCGCTACAATGAGCAGTTCTTC.

The V gene is TRBV7-2, the J gene TRBJ2-5; D is possibly TRBD1 (6 bases). The V and J ends lost 3 bases and 4 bases respectively, with 12 bases between them. The germline V gene has CDR1 SGHTA and CDR2 FQGNSA. The CDR3 has 14 residues. The CDR3 protein is CASSFQGPGETQYF. The CDR3 nucleotides are TGTGCCAGCAGCTTCCAGGGGCCAGGAGAGACCCAGTACTTC.

The chain is built from TRBV5-1 and TRBJ2-5; TRBD1 matches 8 bases. This CDR3 has 17 amino acids. The germline gives CDR1 SGHRS, CDR2 YFSETQ. V trimming: 2 bases; J trimming: 2 bases; junction bases outside the gene matches: 11. As DNA, the CDR3 is TGCGCCAGCAGCTTCAGTAGGAACAGGGGGTGGCAAGAGACCCAGTACTTC. Protein product: CASSFSRNRGWQETQYF.

J is TRBJ2-5 and V is TRBV5-1; no clear D. Germline V CDR1 and CDR2: SGHRS, YFSETQ. The length of the CDR3 is 14 residues. Trimming removed 4 bases from V and 0 bases from J, with 10 bases in between. CDR3 in DNA: TGCGCCAGCAGCACCTCGGGTGACCAAGAGACCCAGTACTTC. Protein sequence: CASSTSGDQETQYF.

The rearrangement joins TRBV5-1 to TRBJ2-5; 7 bases line up with TRBD1. The CDR3 length is 13 residues. The junction had 4 bases not matched to a gene; V was cut back by 3 bases and J by 5 bases. Germline V lookup: CDR1 SGHRS, CDR2 YFSETQ. CDR3 DNA sequence: TGCGCCAGCAGCTACGACAGGGCGGAGACCCAGTACTTC. Encoded protein: CASSYDRAETQYF.

Note on this clone: Likely a read error: the CDR3 ends without its conserved phenylalanine or tryptophan. The rearrangement joins TRBV28 to TRBJ1-2; 10 bases line up with TRBD1. CDR1 is MDHEN, CDR2 SYDVKM, per germline. This CDR3 is built from 14 residues. Trimming removed 6 bases from V and 6 bases from J; junction bases left unmatched: 7. The CDR3 is CASSRGQGRNGYTL. The CDR3 DNA is TGTGCCAGCAGCAGGGGACAGGGGAGGAATGGCTACACCCTC.

In its sample, this clone was seen a few times. Here the CDR3 reads CASSSPPYTQYF. CDR3 DNA: TGTGCCAGCAGCTCCCCCCCCTATACGCAGTATTTT. The chain has TRBV7-8 and TRBJ2-3; D ambiguous. V shed 4 bases and J shed 7 bases, with 9 bases lying between them. Germline CDR1 reads SGHVS; CDR2 reads FQNEAQ. This CDR3 region has 12 residues.

The CDR3 bases are TGTGCCTGGAACGGGGGTTATGGCTACACCTTC. As protein: CAWNGGYGYTF. V usage is TRBV30 and J usage is TRBJ1-2, with a weak D call TRBD1 (5 bases). The V and J ends lost 4 bases and 5 bases respectively, with 8 bases between them. The CDR3 contains 11 residues. CDR1 is GTSNPN, CDR2 SVGIG, per germline (reference sequence).

The chain combines TRBV30 with TRBJ1-1; 7 bases align to TRBD1. This CDR3 is 13 amino acids long. V dropped 3 bases and J dropped 10; count of bases not matched to a gene: 11. Germline V lookup: CDR1 GTSNPN, CDR2 SVGIG (reference sequence). DNA of the CDR3: TGTGCCTGGAGGGTAGACAGGGCCGGGGTAGCTTTCTTT. Translation gives CAWRVDRAGVAFF.

This chain connects TRBV5-4 to TRBJ1-1, with D uncertain. With 0 bases removed from V and 0 bases from J, the gap between germline ends came to 6 bases. The germline V gene encodes CDR1 SGHNT and CDR2 YYREEE (reference sequence). The CDR3 runs to 14 residues. CDR3 sequence (DNA): TGTGCCAGCAGCTTGGCTAGGATGAACACTGAAGCTTTCTTT. Translated, it gives CASSLARMNTEAFF. Complete variable domain (other parts from reference TRBV5-4 and TRBJ1-1): ETGVTQSPTHLIKTRGQQVTLRCSSQSGHNTVSWYQQALGQGPQFIFQYYREEENGRGNFPPRFSGLQFPNYSSELNVNALELDDSALYLCASSLARMNTEAFFGQGTRLTVV.

V and J are TRBV19 and TRBJ2-2, with 7 positions matching TRBD1. CDR3 length: 15 residues. Unmatched junction bases numbered 8, after V lost 6 bases and J lost 4 bases. CDR1 and CDR2 from the germline V gene are LNHDA and SQIVND (reference sequence). The CDR3 DNA reads TGTGCCAGTAGGTCCGTACAGGGGCCCACCGGGGAGCTGTTTTTT. Protein: CASRSVQGPTGELFF.